A single T cell receptor beta chain is shown here with its context. The length of the CDR3 is 12 residues. V gave up 11 bases and J gave up 0 bases, with 10 bases separating them. Germline CDR1 and CDR2: MDHEN and SYDVKM. Clones were sequenced by immunoSEQ multiplex PCR, and TCRdb holds only the in-frame ones, with some missing. The repertoire has 1 million to 1.2 million clones, approximately 80% of them found once; the top ten carry 0.85% to 1%. These data come from a study of shared clonotypes between healthy human individuals. The genes are TRBV28 and TRBJ1-1; perhaps TRBD1 as D (5 bases). Sequencing used memory CD4+ T cells from PBMCs. Stated subset: CD45RA-negative fraction. The clonotype was recovered from a man between 18 and 35 years old in good health. Some clones in this sample may be carry-over from other donors' samples. As DNA, the CDR3 is TGTGCCGTCTGGGACCTGAACACTGAAGCTTTCTTT. It is translated as CAVWDLNTEAFF. Complete variable domain (other parts from reference TRBV28 and TRBJ1-1): DVKVTQSSRYLVKRTGEKVFLECVQDMDHENMFWYRQDPGLGLRLIYFSYDVKMKEKGDIPEGYSVSREKKERFSLILESASTNQTSMYLCAVWDLNTEAFFGQGTRLTVV.